A selection of T cell receptor beta chains follows, all from one sample in a study of blood T cell repertoires in COVID-19. Sequenced by immunoSEQ multiplex PCR; TCRdb stores in-frame clones only, minus some. The sample consists of 130,000 to 150,000 clones, 89% of them appearing once. Sequencing was done on a sample of peripheral blood. The receptors shown here come from a human donor in a cohort sampled during active COVID-19. The CDR3 runs from the conserved cysteine through the conserved F or W. The D gene is left open where the match is weak. For some rows the clone size is stated as once, few or many, or as a class when expanded; others skip it.

>NA|NA|TRBV19|13|TRBJ1-1
CASSTGAVTEAFF
TGTGCCAGTAGTACAGGGGCGGTCACTGAAGCTTTCTTT
>once|TRBD1|TRBV6-5|15|TRBJ1-2
CASTSSGQGVYGYTF
TGTGCCAGCACCTCTTCGGGACAGGGGGTATATGGCTACACCTTC
>NA|NA|TRBV5-1|13|TRBJ1-6
CASSLGQDSPLHF
TGCGCCAGCAGCTTGGGTCAGGATTCACCCCTCCACTTT
>NA|NA|TRBV27|14|TRBJ2-7
CASSPTEFSYEQYF
TGTGCCAGCAGTCCGACAGAATTCTCCTACGAGCAGTACTTC
>NA|TRBD1|TRBV5-6|13|TRBJ1-2
CASSYDRGYGYTF
TGTGCCAGCAGCTACGACAGGGGCTATGGCTACACCTTC
>NA|TRBD2|TRBV11-2|16|TRBJ2-2
CASRILAGQNTGELFF
TGTGCCAGCAGGATATTAGCGGGGCAGAACACCGGGGAGCTGTTTTTT
>NA|TRBD1|TRBV7-9|17|TRBJ1-1
CASSLQPGQGTNTEAFF
TGTGCCAGCAGCTTACAACCGGGACAGGGAACGAACACTGAAGCTTTCTTT
>NA|NA|TRBV11-2|16|TRBJ2-5
CASSLGGSALQETQYF
TGTGCCAGCAGCTTAGGTGGCAGCGCCCTCCAAGAGACCCAGTACTTC
>NA|NA|TRBV6-2/TRBV6-3|14|TRBJ1-2
CASSVFGQWDGYTF
TGTGCCAGCAGCGTTTTCGGACAGTGGGACGGCTACACCTTC
>NA|TRBD1|TRBV6-5|15|TRBJ2-3
CASSQTGYMADTQYF
TGTGCCAGCAGCCAGACAGGGTATATGGCAGATACGCAGTATTTT
>NA|TRBD1|TRBV5-1|15|TRBJ1-2
CASSLPGTGVFGYTF
TGCGCCAGCAGCTTACCCGGGACAGGGGTCTTTGGCTACACCTTC
>NA|NA|TRBV6-2/TRBV6-3|18|TRBJ1-5
CASSYVFDSLAGNQPQHF
TGTGCCAGCAGTTACGTTTTCGACAGCCTCGCGGGCAATCAGCCCCAGCATTTT
>once|TRBD1|TRBV5-6|15|TRBJ1-5
CASSSGTGVGQPQHF
TGTGCCAGCAGCTCCGGGACAGGGGTCGGACAGCCCCAGCATTTT
>NA|TRBD2|TRBV7-6|18|TRBJ2-2
CASSQGLAGGPDTGELFF
TGTGCCAGCAGCCAAGGACTAGCGGGGGGGCCGGACACCGGGGAGCTGTTTTTT
>NA|NA|TRBV5-1|13|TRBJ2-7
CASSITGTGEQYF
TGCGCCAGCAGCATTACAGGGACGGGTGAGCAGTACTTC
>NA|TRBD1|TRBV3-1/TRBV3-2|14|TRBJ1-1
CASSQGTGWTEAFF
TGTGCCAGCAGCCAAGGGACAGGGTGGACTGAAGCTTTCTTT
>NA|TRBD1|TRBV11-2|15|TRBJ1-6
CASSSRLGTATTLHF
TGTGCCAGCAGCTCGCGCCTCGGGACAGCTACAACCCTCCACTTT
>NA|NA|TRBV21-1|16|TRBJ1-2
CASSKVGSGTYYGYTF
NA
>NA|NA|TRBV6-5|14|TRBJ2-1
CASIYGRSYNEQFF
TGTGCCAGCATTTACGGGCGATCCTACAATGAGCAGTTCTTC
>NA|NA|TRBV5-1|14|TRBJ1-2
CASSLAGQGEGYTF
TGCGCCAGCAGCTTGGCCGGGCAGGGTGAAGGCTACACCTTC
>once|NA|TRBV19|14|TRBJ2-2
CASSGQGGIGELFF
TGTGCCAGTAGTGGGCAGGGTGGAATCGGGGAGCTGTTTTTT
>NA|TRBD2|TRBV5-4|16|TRBJ2-1
CASSLAEAGGYNEQFF
TGTGCCAGCAGCTTGGCCGAAGCGGGGGGATACAATGAGCAGTTCTTC
>NA|TRBD1|TRBV11-3|16|TRBJ2-2
CASSTRDRGLVGELFF
TGTGCCAGCAGCACCCGGGACAGGGGGCTGGTCGGGGAGCTGTTTTTT
>NA|NA|TRBV4-2|13|TRBJ2-5
CASSQEFGETQYF
TGTGCCAGCAGCCAAGAATTCGGAGAGACCCAGTACTTC
>NA|NA|TRBV5-4|15|TRBJ2-6
CASSTGQYGANVLTF
TGTGCCAGCAGCACTGGACAGTATGGGGCCAACGTCCTGACTTTC